This T cell receptor beta chain was documented in a study of a mutant IDH1 vaccine in newly diagnosed glioma. Study-level background: In weeks 1, 3, 5, 7, 11, 15, 19 and 23, patients were vaccinated. First vaccine doses came 4-6 weeks after radiotherapy alone, or with temozolomide cycles. Antecedent treatment encompassed radiotherapy, temozolomide, or their combination; the majority received both.

The method was immunoSEQ multiplex PCR; TCRdb's version includes in-frame clones alone and lacks a portion of them. Of tens of thousands of clones in the sample, 84% are singletons; the top ten hold under 2.5%. For this clone: The antigen remains undetermined.

Per the germline V gene, CDR1 is SGHKS and CDR2 is YYEKEE (reference sequence). The CDR3 runs to 15 residues. The V segment lost 3 bases and the J segment 5 bases; nucleotides outside the gene matches: 7. Time point defined: week 11, during vaccination. The content of each vaccine dose was 300 ug of mutant IDH1 20-mer peptide, and topical imiquimod accompanied it. Every donor had a new WHO grade 3 or 4 astrocytoma that was IDH1-mutant, with loss of nuclear ATRX. The V and J genes are TRBV5-5 and TRBJ1-4, with 7 nucleotides matching TRBD1. The source is a man aged 40-49 years with glioma. The sample in question was PBMCs, obtained from a glioma patient whose treatment included an IDH1 peptide vaccine. The CDR3 bases are TGTGCCAGCAGCTCCTCCGGGACAGTAAATGAAAAACTGTTTTTT. This gives the protein CASSSSGTVNEKLFF.